This T cell receptor (beta chain) derives from a study of blood T cells in healthy people across ages. V lost 4 bases and J lost 5; bases outside the gene matches: 11. Germline CDR1 is LNHNV and CDR2 is YYDKDF (reference sequence). The CDR3 consists of 16 residues. Then a second PCR, running about 6 to 12 cycles, was carried out with a sample-barcoded 5' primer and a J-beta primer mix. All samples gave at least 2.5 million CDR3-containing paired-end reads. TCRdb reprocessed the 5' RACE reads via MiXCR and lists one record per CDR3 protein. The table records roughly 900,000 distinct CDR3 sequences, around 48% of them present only once.

The rearrangement links TRBV15 to TRBJ2-1, with 7 bases that match TRBD1. The TCR was taken from a man younger than 40 in good health. Material: blood. CDR3 sequence reads: CATSTVPGQRNNEQFF. DNA for the CDR3: TGTGCCACCAGCACCGTACCGGGACAGCGAAACAATGAGCAGTTCTTC.